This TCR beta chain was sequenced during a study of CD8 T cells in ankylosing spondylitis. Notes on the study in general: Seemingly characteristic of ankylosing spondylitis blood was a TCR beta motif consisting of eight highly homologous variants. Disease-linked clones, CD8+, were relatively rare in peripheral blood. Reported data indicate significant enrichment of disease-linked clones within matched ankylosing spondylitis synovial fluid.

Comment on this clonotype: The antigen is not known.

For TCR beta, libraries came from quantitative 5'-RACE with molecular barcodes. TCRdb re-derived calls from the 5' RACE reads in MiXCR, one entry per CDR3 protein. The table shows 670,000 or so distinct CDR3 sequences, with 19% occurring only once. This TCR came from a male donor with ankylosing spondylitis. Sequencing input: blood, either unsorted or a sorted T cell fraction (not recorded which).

Here the CDR3 reads CSVVAGGRTDTQYF. CDR3 DNA: TGCAGCGTTGTCGCAGGGGGGCGCACAGATACGCAGTATTTT. The chain combines TRBV29-1 with TRBJ2-3, with a possible D match to TRBD1 (7 bases). The germline CDR1 and CDR2 sequences are SQVTM and ANQGSEA. CDR3 length: 14 residues. V was clipped by 4 bases and J by 1 base, with 12 bases between them.